Given below is one T cell receptor (beta chain) in context. The antigen remains unidentified. Germline CDR1 SGHRS, CDR2 YFSETQ. This CDR3 is built from 18 residues. The V gene end was trimmed by 0 bases and the J gene end by 3 bases; junction bases not matched to a gene: 8. The data derive from a study of blood T cells in healthy people across ages. Study-wide results and limits: Roughly linearly, TCR beta diversity per million T cells fell as age increased. Aged donors had fewer naive CD4+ cells and lower diversity than long-lived donors. Since the PBMCs were unsorted, naive and antigen-experienced cells could not be conclusively compared.

It was with a sample-barcoded 5' primer and a J-beta primer mix that a second PCR of roughly 7 to 12 cycles was run. MiXCR, applied by TCRdb to the 5' RACE reads, yields one record per CDR3 protein. In the table there are around 1,900,000 distinct CDR3 sequences, about two fifths of which are singletons. V usage is TRBV5-1 and J usage is TRBJ2-3; 12 nucleotides line up with TRBD2. This sequence was found in a human donor in good health. The sequenced material came from blood. CDR3 nucleotide sequence: TGCGCCAGCAGCTTGGCCCGGGCTAGCGGGGGGGATACAGATACGCAGTATTTT. Protein product: CASSLARASGGDTDTQYF.